The 3 T cell receptor beta chains listed next were all sequenced from one sample in a study of beta chain features in type 1 diabetes. Expressed TCRB transcripts were sequenced because the entire RNA isolate underwent reverse transcription. Profiling relied on immunoSEQ multiplex PCR, and the TCRdb table lists in-frame clones only, not all of them. The sample yields 140,000 or so clones, about 10% seen once. Sequencing was performed on naive CD4+ T cells from blood. These TCRs come from a man in his late teens or twenties in good health.

The chain links TRBV7-8 to TRBJ2-2, with TRBD2 as a possible D gene (5 bases). The CDR3 spans 14 residues. Deletions cut 7 bases from V and 5 bases from J, with 14 bases between. Germline loops: CDR1 SGHVS, CDR2 FQNEAQ. The CDR3 sequence: CASTGSGLTGELFF. CDR3 DNA: TGTGCCAGCACGGGCTCGGGGTTGACCGGGGAGCTGTTTTTT.

V is TRBV7-9 and J is TRBJ2-1; 7 nucleotides line up with TRBD1. Germline CDR1 reads SEHNR; CDR2 reads FQNEAQ (reference sequence). This CDR3 is built from 15 residues. With 8 bases clipped from V and 1 base from J, the junction kept 8 bases outside the gene matches. The CDR3 DNA reads TGTGCCAGCTCGGCTACAGGGGAATCCTACAATGAGCAGTTCTTC. It is translated as CASSATGESYNEQFF.

This clone was counted between two and nine times. The chain links TRBV27 to TRBJ2-7, with 13 bases aligning to TRBD2. The CDR3 consists of 14 residues. The trim removed 6 bases at V and 4 bases at J, leaving 3 bases unmatched. Per the germline V gene, CDR1 is MNHEY and CDR2 is SMNVEV (reference sequence). CDR3 sequence (DNA): TGTGCCAGCAGAAGGACTAGCGGGGGTTACGAGCAGTACTTC. This codes for CASRRTSGGYEQYF.